The sequence of this T cell receptor (beta chain) was determined in a study of blood T cell repertoires in COVID-19. This CDR3 contains 15 residues. Between the trimmed V and J ends, which lost 2 bases and 4 bases, there was a span of 14 bases. Germline CDR1 reads MNHEY; CDR2 reads SMNVEV (reference sequence). Clones were sequenced by immunoSEQ multiplex PCR, and TCRdb holds only the in-frame ones, with some missing. This sample has more than 300,000 clones, with 80% to 90% found just once. Sequencing used peripheral blood. The chain is built from TRBV27 and TRBJ1-2; no reliable D call. The TCR sequence derives from a woman aged 45-65 years with acute or convalescent COVID-19. The DNA for the CDR3 is TGTGCCAGCAGTTTAGACCGGGGATGGGGCTATGGCTACACCTTC. Protein sequence: CASSLDRGWGYGYTF.